The subject of this entry is one T cell receptor (beta chain). Its antigen specificity is not known. No per-base quality is available; no much larger clone lies one base away. This record belongs to a study of PD-1 blockade in classical Hodgkin lymphoma (dated by TCRdb to 2020 to 2021). Describing the broader study: Nivolumab dosing was 3 mg/kg intravenously every 2 weeks, continuing until either disease progression or unacceptable toxicity. To define a peripheral blood immune signature of response to PD-1 blockade in classical Hodgkin lymphoma, the study combined TCR beta sequencing with CyTOF. Broader findings and caveats from the paper: The study was limited to a single clinical trial cohort, and causes of repertoire differences, possibly disease activity or prior therapy, remained undefined. Newly diagnosed patients were reported to have lower baseline TCR diversity than healthy donors, and relapsed/refractory patients were reported to have lower baseline TCR diversity still. Trial patients with a complete response had baseline diversity similar to that of newly diagnosed patients, while partial responders and progressors had significantly lower diversity. Diversity was lower in patients who began nivolumab less than 1 year after ASCT, so these patients were left out of later analyses to avoid confounding by immune reconstitution. CD4+ but not CD8+ TCR diversity rose significantly by C4D1 (p=0.0027 vs p=0.16), most apparent in complete responders (p=0.02).

The time point label, read with the paper, signifies: cycle 2 day 1 (C2D1) of nivolumab. Relapse after autologous stem cell transplantation had occurred in all trial patients, and cohorts A, B and C were distinguished by prior brentuximab vedotin exposure. A total of 56 patients with relapsed/refractory classical Hodgkin lymphoma made up the trial cohort, and each patient's best overall response was complete response, partial response or progressive disease. In the multi-cohort phase II CheckMate 205 trial, trial patients received single-agent nivolumab. Best overall response was determined by an independent review committee according to the 2007 International Working Group response criteria. PBMCs from the trial were collected at three points: immediately before nivolumab initiation (C1D1), and during therapy at cycle 2 day 1 and cycle 4 day 1. Peripheral blood was collected in 8 mL Vacutainer Cell Preparation Tubes, from which PBMCs were isolated by centrifugation and then cryopreserved.

Genomic DNA was extracted with the Qiagen DNeasy kit from unsorted PBMCs and from negatively selected CD4+ and CD8+ fractions. Amplification of TCR beta CDR3 regions was done by immunoSEQ multiplex PCR with primers that anneal to V and J segments. A synthetic immune receptor repertoire was used to minimize amplification bias, and any residual bias was removed computationally once sequencing was done. From the authors' description of their analysis: Custom Python scripts were used to quantify repertoire diversity as the Shannon entropy index. Unsorted, CD4+ and CD8+ repertoires were examined separately, except in combined analyses, for which CD4+ and CD8+ sequences were merged in silico. A clone was considered expanded if an increase in frequency of at least 2-fold after treatment relative to C1D1 was found, and a pseudocount of 0.5 was applied to clones undetected at baseline. Clones with 0 or 1 copy at C1D1 were defined as singleton clones, while clones with 2 or more copies were defined as non-singleton clones. By matching protein sequences in sorted samples from the same patient, clones expanded in unsorted samples were annotated as CD4+, CD8+ or unknown. Diversity changes from C1D1 to C4D1 were tested in paired samples using Wilcoxon tests. The table was pulled from immuneACCESS by TCRdb, which kept in-frame rearrangements only. Such tables lose some clones; where checked, under half of the loss comes from unresolved V genes, and the rest has no known cause. V, J and clone size were drawn from that table, and D and trimming were deduced from the DNA. This sample has more than 90,000 clones in its table, and 85% to 90% of those were observed once. Under 7.5% of the sample belongs to the ten largest clones.

V is reduced by 0 bases and J by 4 bases, leaving a spacing of 13 bases between them. The CDR3 spans 16 residues, from the cysteine through the phenylalanine. Kept here is only the CDR3 DNA, which spans 48 bases and is read in frame from base 1. CDR1 and CDR2, looked up from the germline V gene, are LGHNA and YNFKEQ. The sample in question was peripheral blood mononuclear cells (PBMCs), obtained before the second cycle of nivolumab. This sequence uses TRBV4-2 and TRBJ1-5, and the D gene may be TRBD1, 5 bases matching. The receptor comes from a human donor with classical Hodgkin lymphoma. The CDR3 protein sequence reads: CASSQDPAGWNQPQHF. The sequence in DNA is TGTGCCAGCAGCCAAGATCCGGCAGGGTGGAATCAGCCCCAGCATTTT.